Included here is one T cell receptor (beta chain) sequence, with context. The J segment lost 5 bases and the V segment lost 9 bases, leaving 7 bases of the junction unmatched. Germline CDR1 is MNHEY and CDR2 is SMNVEV (reference sequence). There are 14 residues in the CDR3. Sequenced by immunoSEQ multiplex PCR; TCRdb stores in-frame clones only, minus some. This table has some 250,000 clones, roughly 85% appearing once. This sample stems from a study of blood T cell repertoires in COVID-19. Across the whole study: Spain, Italy and the United States supplied samples that represented acute and convalescent COVID-19.

The sequencing input was peripheral blood. This receptor was identified in a young woman with acute or convalescent COVID-19. The chain carries TRBV27 and TRBJ2-2; 9 positions agree with TRBD1. DNA of the CDR3: TGTGCCAGTGCCGGGACAGGGCTGACCGGGGAGCTGTTTTTT. Its protein product is CASAGTGLTGELFF.